This T cell receptor beta chain is from a study of blood T cells in healthy people across ages. Study-wide background: The template switching approach captured approximately one barcoded beta molecule for every two T cells.

Drawing of peripheral blood yielded about 9.8 milliliters from each donor. Researchers report isolating at least 6 million PBMCs per sample. CDR3 length: 13 amino acids. From germline, CDR1 is SGHNT and CDR2 YYREEE (reference sequence). Of note for this clonotype: Relative to the germline gene, one junction end is altered; a read error may explain this.

For the second PCR, which ran for about 6 to 11 cycles, a sample-barcoded 5' primer and a J-beta primer mix were used. Every molecule of cDNA carried a tag from a template-switch adaptor with 12 random nucleotides. One entry per CDR3 protein results from TCRdb running MiXCR on the 5' RACE reads. Of almost 300,000 distinct CDR3 sequences listed, around 27% were seen once; the top ten hold around 30%. The rearrangement uses TRBV5-4 and TRBJ2-5; D might be TRBD2 (6 bases). Material for sequencing was blood. The TCR sequence derives from a woman in her 70s in good health. The CDR3 DNA is TGTGCCAGCACTCGCGGGACCCAAGAGACCCAGCACTTC. Its translation is CASTRGTQETQHF.